Reported below is one T cell receptor (beta chain). From germline, CDR1 is PRHDT and CDR2 FYEKMQ (reference sequence). The CDR3 sequence is 15 residues long. V gave up 0 bases and J gave up 5 bases, with 13 bases separating them. TCRdb re-called the PCR reads with MiXCR, one entry per CDR3 protein. The top ten clones hold 6.8% of a sample with nearly 20,000 distinct CDR3 sequences, approximately 40% of them seen once. This entry belongs to a study of tumor-infiltrating lymphocytes in oesophageal squamous cell carcinoma. The sequencing input was blood. The J gene is TRBJ1-2, the V gene TRBV13, with D possibly being TRBD1 (6 bases). The receptor was derived from a male donor with esophageal squamous cell carcinoma. The CDR3 nucleotides are TGTGCCAGCAGCTTAGGCCTGACAGGAGTTTATGGCTACACCTTC. Amino acid sequence: CASSLGLTGVYGYTF.